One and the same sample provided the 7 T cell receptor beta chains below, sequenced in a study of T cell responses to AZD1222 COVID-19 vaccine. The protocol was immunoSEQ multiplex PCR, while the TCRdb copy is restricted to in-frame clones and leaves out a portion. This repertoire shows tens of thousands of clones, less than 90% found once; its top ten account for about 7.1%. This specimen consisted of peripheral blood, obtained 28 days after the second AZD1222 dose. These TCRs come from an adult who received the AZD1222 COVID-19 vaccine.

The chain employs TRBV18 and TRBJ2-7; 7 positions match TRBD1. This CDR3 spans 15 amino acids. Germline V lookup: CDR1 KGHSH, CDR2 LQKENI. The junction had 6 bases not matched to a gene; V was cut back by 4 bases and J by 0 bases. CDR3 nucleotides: TGTGCCAGCTCACTCTTGGACAGGTCCTCCTACGAGCAGTACTTC. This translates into CASSLLDRSSYEQYF.

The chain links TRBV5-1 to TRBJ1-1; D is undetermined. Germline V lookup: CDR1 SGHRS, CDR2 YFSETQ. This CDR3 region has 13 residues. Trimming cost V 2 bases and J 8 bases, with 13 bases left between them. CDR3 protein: CASSFDGKEEAFF. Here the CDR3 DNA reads TGCGCCAGCAGCTTTGACGGAAAGGAAGAAGCTTTCTTT.

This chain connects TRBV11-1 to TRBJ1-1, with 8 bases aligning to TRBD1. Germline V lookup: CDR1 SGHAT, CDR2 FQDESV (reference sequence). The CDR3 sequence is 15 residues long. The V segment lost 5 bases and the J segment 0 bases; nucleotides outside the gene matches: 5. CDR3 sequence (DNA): TGTGCCAGCAGCAGAGAGACAGGGGTGAACACTGAAGCTTTCTTT. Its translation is CASSRETGVNTEAFF.

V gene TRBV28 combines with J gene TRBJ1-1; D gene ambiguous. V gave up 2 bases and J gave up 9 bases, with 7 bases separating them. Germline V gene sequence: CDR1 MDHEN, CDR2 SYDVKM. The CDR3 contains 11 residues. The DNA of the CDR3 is TGTGCCAGCAGTTTAGGGAACCAAGCTTTCTTT. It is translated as CASSLGNQAFF.

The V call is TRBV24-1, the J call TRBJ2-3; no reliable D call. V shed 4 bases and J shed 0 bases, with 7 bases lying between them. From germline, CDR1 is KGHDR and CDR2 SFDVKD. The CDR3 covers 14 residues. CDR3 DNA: TGTGCCACCAGTGAATTCGCTAGCACAGATACGCAGTATTTT. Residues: CATSEFASTDTQYF.

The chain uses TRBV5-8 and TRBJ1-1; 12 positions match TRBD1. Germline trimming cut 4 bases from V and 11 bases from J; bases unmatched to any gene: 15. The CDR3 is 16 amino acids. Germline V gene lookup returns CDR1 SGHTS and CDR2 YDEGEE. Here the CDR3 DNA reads TGTGCCAGCAGCCCGGGACAGGGGGCTCATAATCTGAGGGCTTTCTTT. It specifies CASSPGQGAHNLRAFF.

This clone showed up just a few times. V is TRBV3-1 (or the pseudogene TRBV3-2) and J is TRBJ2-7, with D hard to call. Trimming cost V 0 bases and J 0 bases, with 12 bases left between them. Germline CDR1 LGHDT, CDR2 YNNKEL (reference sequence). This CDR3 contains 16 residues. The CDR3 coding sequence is TGTGCCAGCAGCCAAGATCCCGCGGCAAACTCCTACGAGCAGTACTTC. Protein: CASSQDPAANSYEQYF.